What follows describes a single T cell receptor (beta chain). Methods used by the authors: Amplification of reference gene primers provided the estimated nucleated cell counts. Method: immunoSEQ multiplex PCR; TCRdb's copy keeps in-frame clones and lacks some. That table gives V, J and clone size, and the DNA gave D and trimming. In the table there are some 250,000 clones, 86% of which are singletons. This specimen comes from a study of blood T cell repertoires in COVID-19. Study-wide context: T cells, B-cell-depleted T cells, or PBMCs provided the cDNA or gDNA that served as material.

Germline V gives CDR1 MNHEY, CDR2 SMNVEV (reference sequence). The V gene end was trimmed by 3 bases and the J gene end by 5 bases; junction bases not matched to a gene: 8. CDR3 length equals 16 residues. The source material was peripheral blood. The chain has TRBV27 and TRBJ2-3; 10 bases agree with TRBD1. This TCR came from a man older than 75 with acute or convalescent COVID-19. The CDR3 loop reads CASSFQGTGVKDTQYF. The CDR3 coding sequence is TGTGCCAGCAGTTTCCAAGGGACAGGGGTAAAAGATACGCAGTATTTT.